What follows are 30 T cell receptor beta chains derived from one specimen sequenced in a study of blood T cell repertoires in COVID-19. Clones were read by immunoSEQ multiplex PCR, and TCRdb kept only the in-frame ones, dropping some. This table holds 200,000 to 250,000 clones, under 85% found once. The sample taken for sequencing was peripheral blood. The source is a woman at least 80 years old with COVID-19, enrolled during active disease.

This clone appeared once. The rearrangement links TRBV5-6 to TRBJ2-7, with 8 nucleotides matching TRBD1. The CDR3 covers 15 residues. Per germline, CDR1 SGHDT and CDR2 YYEEEE. Trimming took 3 bases from V and 4 from J; bases not matched to a gene: 9. CDR3: CASSSAPGGEYEQYF. The CDR3, as DNA: TGTGCCAGCAGCTCAGCCCCAGGGGGCGAGTACGAGCAGTACTTC.

The chain uses TRBV14 and TRBJ2-5; 9 bases fit TRBD2. CDR3 length equals 18 residues. Germline V lookup: CDR1 SGHDN, CDR2 FVKESK. The J segment lost 1 base and the V segment lost 4 bases, leaving 13 bases of the junction unmatched. CDR3 coding DNA: TGTGCCAGCAGCCTAGGTTTCTCCAGCGGGGGGACCCAAGAGACCCAGTACTTC. The encoded protein is CASSLGFSSGGTQETQYF.

V gene TRBV6-1 combines with J gene TRBJ2-4, with D possibly TRBD2 on 6 matching bases. Germline-derived CDR1 and CDR2 are MNHNS and SASEGT. The CDR3 length is 13 residues. The V gene lost 1 base and the J gene lost 7 bases, with 8 bases spanning the gap. DNA for the CDR3: TGTGCCAGCAGTGAAGAACTAGCCAACATTCAGTACTTC. Translation gives CASSEELANIQYF.

The V call is TRBV5-6, the J call TRBJ2-3; possibly TRBD2 for D (5 bases). Germline values: CDR1 SGHDT, CDR2 YYEEEE. Trimming pared 0 bases from V and 5 bases from J, leaving 10 bases between. The CDR3 is made up of 14 amino acids. The DNA of the CDR3 is TGTGCCAGCAGCTTGGTACGGGAAGGAGATACGCAGTATTTT. This sequence encodes CASSLVREGDTQYF. The entire variable domain, with the rest obtained from reference TRBV5-6 and TRBJ2-3, is as follows: DAGVTQSPTHLIKTRGQQVTLRCSPKSGHDTVSWYQQALGQGPQFIFQYYEEEERQRGNFPDRFSGHQFPNYSSELNVNALLLGDSALYLCASSLVREGDTQYFGPGTRLTVL.

The V gene is TRBV6-5, the J gene TRBJ1-4; D might be TRBD1 (6 bases). The CDR3 extends over 15 amino acids. The V and J ends lost 8 bases and 5 bases respectively, with 18 bases between them. Germline-derived CDR1 and CDR2 are MNHEY and SVGAGI. CDR3 loop: CASLAALGANEKLFF. Written as DNA, the CDR3 is TGTGCCAGCCTCGCGGCCCTGGGGGCAAATGAAAAACTGTTTTTT.

The V call is TRBV6-5, the J call TRBJ1-3; D is unresolved. Germline CDR1 reads MNHEY; CDR2 reads SVGAGI. Trimming pared 2 bases from V and 1 base from J, leaving 9 bases between. This CDR3 has 15 residues. CDR3 protein: CASSYSPGSGNTIYF. The CDR3 region has the DNA TGTGCCAGCAGTTACAGTCCCGGGTCTGGAAACACCATATATTTT.

With respect to this clone: This may be a read error, as it is one base from a much larger clone. Additional DNA sequences in this sample encode the identical CDR3. The chain is built from TRBV2 and TRBJ1-1; D perhaps matches TRBD1 (6 bases). Germline V CDR1 and CDR2: SNHLY, FYNNEI. V was trimmed by 5 bases and J by 1 base, leaving 8 bases between them. This CDR3 contains 13 residues. The DNA of the CDR3 is TGTGCCAGCAGTCCGACAGGGAACACTGAAGCTTTCTTT. Its protein is CASSPTGNTEAFF.

This clone is a singleton in its sample. The rearrangement links TRBV19 to TRBJ2-5; tentative D call: TRBD1 (6 bases). V shed 5 bases and J shed 8 bases, with 21 bases lying between them. The CDR3 totals 15 residues. From germline, CDR1 is LNHDA and CDR2 SQIVND (reference sequence). This chain's CDR3 is CASSAIGQSRGTQYF. The CDR3 DNA follows: TGTGCCAGTAGTGCTATAGGACAGTCAAGGGGAACCCAGTACTTC. Looking up the rest from reference TRBV19 and TRBJ2-5 gives the full variable domain: DGGITQSPKYLFRKEGQNVTLSCEQNLNHDAMYWYRQDPGQGLRLIYYSQIVNDFQKGDIAEGYSVSREKKESFPLTVTSAQKNPTAFYLCASSAIGQSRGTQYFGPGTRLLVL.

V gene TRBV5-6 combines with J gene TRBJ2-3; 10 bases map to TRBD2. CDR3 length: 15 amino acids. The junction had 1 base not matched to a gene; V was cut back by 0 bases and J by 3 bases. Germline V CDR1 and CDR2: SGHDT, YYEEEE. The DNA of the CDR3 is TGTGCCAGCAGCTTGGGGGGACTAGCGACAGATACGCAGTATTTT. Translating gives CASSLGGLATDTQYF.

CDR3: CASSSLAGGYNEQFF. CDR3 in DNA: TGCGCCAGCAGCTCCCTAGCGGGAGGCTACAATGAGCAGTTCTTC. V is TRBV5-1 and J is TRBJ2-1, with TRBD2 identical over 11 bases. CDR3 length: 15 residues. From germline, CDR1 is SGHRS and CDR2 YFSETQ. J was trimmed by 3 bases and V by 3 bases; bases with no gene match: 2.

The chain recombines TRBV9 with TRBJ1-4; TRBD1 might be the D (6 bases). The CDR3 consists of 13 residues. Germline CDR1 is SGDLS and CDR2 is YYNGEE. Trimming shortened V by 2 bases and J by 8 bases, and 10 bases separated the two germline ends. The CDR3 DNA sequence: TGTGCCAGCAGCGTCGGCAGGGGCGAAAAACTGTTTTTT. Encoded protein: CASSVGRGEKLFF.

This clone occurred once. The gene calls are TRBV10-3 and TRBJ1-3, with TRBD1 identical over 9 bases. Losses at the gene ends were 5 bases for V and 8 bases for J; bases not matched to a gene: 7. This CDR3 has 14 residues. Germline V gene data show CDR1 as ENHRY and CDR2 as SYGVKD. CDR3 sequence reads: CAISQTGGADTIYF. CDR3 coding DNA: TGTGCCATCAGTCAAACAGGGGGCGCAGACACCATATATTTT.

As DNA, the CDR3 is TGCGCCAGCAGGACGGACACTAACTATGGCTACACCTTC. This gives the protein CASRTDTNYGYTF. This chain joins TRBV5-1 and TRBJ1-2; TRBD1 might be the D (5 bases). The CDR3 covers 13 residues. Germline V lookup: CDR1 SGHRS, CDR2 YFSETQ. The V end lost 5 bases, the J end lost 0 bases, and 8 bases lay between the germline ends.

The chain uses TRBV19 and TRBJ1-5; D not resolved. This CDR3 spans 13 amino acids. V dropped 10 bases and J dropped 7 bases, with 17 bases sitting between them. Germline V gene lookup returns CDR1 LNHDA and CDR2 SQIVND (reference sequence). The CDR3 nucleotides are TGTGCCACGGTCCCAGGATTCGCGCAGCCCCAGCATTTT. Amino acids: CATVPGFAQPQHF.

This chain uses TRBV2 with TRBJ1-2; TRBD1 agrees at 8 bases. The junction had 14 bases not matched to a gene; V was cut back by 6 bases and J by 8 bases. Per germline, CDR1 SNHLY and CDR2 FYNNEI. The length of the CDR3 is 15 residues. The CDR3 spells CASRPDAGTGQGYTF. The CDR3 region has the DNA TGTGCCAGCAGGCCCGACGCGGGGACAGGCCAGGGCTACACCTTC.

This CDR3 reads CASSSYRGTGELFF. CDR3 in DNA: TGTGCCAGCAGCTCCTACAGGGGTACCGGGGAGCTGTTTTTT. V gene TRBV7-3 combines with J gene TRBJ2-2, with TRBD1 matching over 7 bases. The CDR3 spans 14 residues. Germline-derived CDR1 and CDR2 are SGHTA and FQGTGA. Trimming at V came to 4 bases and at J to 5 bases, leaving 4 bases not matched to a gene.

The chain is built from TRBV27 and TRBJ1-2; D gene uncertain. V lost 6 bases and J lost 8, with 16 bases in between. The CDR3 spans 13 residues. Germline CDR1 and CDR2: MNHEY and SMNVEV (reference sequence). CDR3 DNA sequence: TGTGCCAGCAGCTACACCGGGTTCGGAGGCTACACCTTC. Protein sequence: CASSYTGFGGYTF.

The gene calls are TRBV19 and TRBJ1-2; D gene uncertain. CDR3 length: 16 amino acids. V lost 7 bases, J lost 2 bases, and 20 bases lay in between. The germline V gene encodes CDR1 LNHDA and CDR2 SQIVND (reference sequence). The CDR3 bases are TGTGCCAGTATGCGCGGCGGTGAGGGCCGGAACTATGGCTACACCTTC. This translates into CASMRGGEGRNYGYTF.

This sequence joins TRBV10-3 and TRBJ2-3; D might be TRBD2 (7 bases). Trimming pared 3 bases from V and 3 bases from J, leaving 13 bases between. The CDR3 runs to 15 residues. CDR1 is ENHRY, CDR2 SYGVKD, per germline. The CDR3 bases are TGTGCCATCAGTGAAGGAGGGGGAGGGACAGATACGCAGTATTTT. This gives the protein CAISEGGGGTDTQYF.

The J gene is TRBJ2-3, the V gene TRBV12-5; TRBD1 agrees at 8 bases. This CDR3 is 13 amino acids long. The trim removed 9 bases at V and 3 bases at J, leaving 5 bases unmatched. CDR1 and CDR2 from the germline V gene are LGHNT and FRNRAP. CDR3 loop: CASRTGSTDTQYF. In nucleotides, the CDR3 is TGTGCTAGCAGGACAGGGAGTACAGATACGCAGTATTTT.

Notes on this clone: The germline gene is not matched at one end of the junction; a read error may be the cause. The V gene is TRBV20-1, the J gene TRBJ1-5; weak D call: TRBD1 (6 bases). The CDR3 has 11 amino acids. The germline V gene encodes CDR1 DFQATT and CDR2 SNEGSKA (reference sequence). The CDR3: CSAESGAGVIF. DNA of the CDR3: TGCAGTGCAGAGAGCGGGGCAGGGGTTATCTTT.

The rearrangement links TRBV3-1 (or the pseudogene TRBV3-2) to TRBJ2-3, with 7 bases that match TRBD2. Looked up from germline, CDR1 is LGHDT and CDR2 is YNNKEL (reference sequence). This CDR3 has 18 residues. V lost 1 base to trimming and J lost 0 bases; unmatched junction nucleotides: 10. Here the CDR3 DNA reads TGTGCCAGCAGCCAAGGCGATTGGGGGGGAGGGAGCACAGATACGCAGTATTTT. It specifies CASSQGDWGGGSTDTQYF.

This chain joins TRBV5-1 and TRBJ2-1, with TRBD2 matching 10 bases. The germline gives CDR1 SGHRS, CDR2 YFSETQ. Trimming removed 5 bases from V and 2 bases from J; junction bases left unmatched: 4. The CDR3 length is 15 residues. CDR3 in amino acids: CASSPAGGPYNEQFF. The CDR3 DNA follows: TGCGCCAGCAGTCCAGCGGGAGGGCCCTACAATGAGCAGTTCTTC.

The chain joins TRBV5-1 to TRBJ1-1; 7 bases fit TRBD1. The CDR3 is made up of 15 amino acids. Germline CDR1 reads SGHRS; CDR2 reads YFSETQ. Trimming took 4 bases from V and 3 from J; bases not matched to a gene: 9. CDR3 sequence: CASSRGQPRDTEAFF. The CDR3 DNA sequence: TGCGCCAGCAGCCGGGGACAGCCGAGGGACACTGAAGCTTTCTTT.

The chain recombines TRBV28 with TRBJ2-5, with a tentative D call TRBD2 (5 bases). The V end was cut by 2 bases, the J end by 7 bases, with 11 bases between. Germline CDR1 is MDHEN and CDR2 is SYDVKM. The CDR3 is 13 residues long. The CDR3 protein is CASSLRGIGTQYF. The CDR3 region has the DNA TGTGCCAGCAGTTTACGGGGAATTGGGACCCAGTACTTC.

The chain employs TRBV5-8 and TRBJ1-1; D gene unclear. Germline CDR1 and CDR2: SGHTS and YDEGEE. V lost 1 base to trimming and J lost 1 base, with 5 bases between them. The CDR3 is 13 amino acids. The CDR3 reads CASSLLRNTEAFF. CDR3 nucleotide sequence: TGTGCCAGCAGCTTGCTCAGGAACACTGAAGCTTTCTTT.

The chain employs TRBV7-3 and TRBJ2-7; the D is unclear. V lost 10 bases and J 6 bases, leaving 19 bases between the germline ends. CDR3 length: 13 amino acids. Germline assignment: CDR1 SGHTA and CDR2 FQGTGA. The CDR3: CATQPGSLSEQYF. CDR3 nucleotides: TGTGCCACCCAACCAGGATCCCTTTCCGAGCAGTACTTC. The full variable domain, with the rest looked up from reference TRBV7-3 and TRBJ2-7, is GAGVSQTPSNKVTEKGKYVELRCDPISGHTALYWYRQSLGQGPEFLIYFQGTGAADDSGLPNDRFFAVRPEGSVSTLKIQRTERGDSAVYLCATQPGSLSEQYFGPGTRLTVT.

V usage is TRBV10-3 and J usage is TRBJ2-3; D possibly corresponds to TRBD2 (7 bases). CDR1 and CDR2 (germline): ENHRY, SYGVKD. The CDR3 length is 16 residues. Trimming pared 3 bases from V and 2 bases from J, leaving 15 bases between. The DNA for the CDR3 is TGTGCCATCAGTGATACGGTGGGGGGGCCCACAGATACGCAGTATTTT. It yields the protein CAISDTVGGPTDTQYF.

This chain links TRBV9 with TRBJ2-7; TRBD1 might be the D (6 bases). Per the germline V gene, CDR1 is SGDLS and CDR2 is YYNGEE. The CDR3 contains 14 residues. The V end was cut by 0 bases, the J end by 4 bases, with 11 bases between. The CDR3 spells CASSVDLGTYEQYF. The CDR3 DNA sequence: TGTGCCAGCAGCGTAGATTTGGGGACATACGAGCAGTACTTC.

This clone was picked up a small number of times. The chain couples TRBV15 to TRBJ1-6; perhaps TRBD1 as D (6 bases). CDR3 length: 14 amino acids. Germline CDR1 LNHNV, CDR2 YYDKDF (reference sequence). V lost 0 bases, J lost 9 bases, and 9 bases lay in between. The CDR3 DNA reads as TGTGCCACCAGCAGAGACAGGGGTGGTTCACCCCTCCACTTT. It encodes CATSRDRGGSPLHF.